These T cell receptor beta chains were read from a single sample in a study of blood T cell repertoires in COVID-19. The repertoire was sequenced with immunoSEQ multiplex PCR; TCRdb's copy has only in-frame clones and lacks some. The sample has some 270,000 clones, approximately 85% seen once; the top ten hold about 4.3%. The sample consisted of PBMCs or T cells enriched from blood (not recorded which). All receptors come from a woman aged 25 to 39 who had recovered from COVID-19. CDR3s include the opening cysteine and the closing phenylalanine or tryptophan. D genes are given only for firm matches. Not every row has a clone size; where given, it reads once, few, many or a size class.

j_gene | d_gene | v_gene | abundance | CDR3aa | CDR3nt
TRBJ2-5 | . | TRBV2 | once | CASNPTATSFTQYF | TGTGCCAGCAACCCGACAGCGACAAGTTTTACCCAGTACTTC
TRBJ1-3 | . | TRBV29-1 | few | CSAARRGVGNTIYF | TGCAGCGCGGCCCGGCGGGGGGTGGGAAACACCATATATTTT
TRBJ1-2 | . | TRBV2 | . | CASGGGGGFNYGYTF | TGTGCCAGCGGGGGGGGAGGAGGGTTTAACTATGGCTACACCTTC
TRBJ2-1 | TRBD1 | TRBV5-6 | . | CASSPGTGGEQFF | TGTGCCAGCAGCCCCGGGACAGGGGGGGAGCAGTTCTTC
TRBJ2-7 | . | TRBV7-2 | . | CASSLFPRVYEQYF | TGTGCCAGCAGCTTATTCCCCAGGGTCTACGAGCAGTACTTC
TRBJ1-4 | . | TRBV29-1 | . | CSVEDRTVHEKLFF | TGCAGCGTTGAAGATCGGACAGTTCACGAAAAACTGTTTTTT
TRBJ2-3 | TRBD1 | TRBV7-3 | . | CATKPGSGGADTQYF | TGTGCCACCAAACCGGGATCAGGGGGAGCAGATACGCAGTATTTT
TRBJ1-6 | . | TRBV30 | . | CAWKDWSSPLHF | TGTGCCTGGAAGGATTGGAGTTCACCCCTCCACTTT
TRBJ1-5 | . | TRBV6-1 | . | CASSDAGLDQPQHF | TGTGCCAGCAGTGATGCGGGACTCGATCAGCCCCAGCATTTT
TRBJ2-2 | . | TRBV10-1 | few | CASSDHGTGELFF | TGCGCCAGCAGTGACCACGGGACAGGGGAGCTGTTTTTT
TRBJ2-7 | . | TRBV3-1/TRBV3-2 | . | CASSQDPAYEQYF | TGTGCCAGCAGCCAAGATCCCGCCTACGAGCAGTACTTC
TRBJ1-3 | . | TRBV19 | . | CASSRPPGLLSGNTIYF | TGTGCCAGTAGCCGACCACCGGGACTTCTCTCTGGAAACACCATATATTTT
TRBJ1-2 | TRBD1 | TRBV5-4 | . | CASSPGQGIDGYTF | TGTGCCAGCAGCCCGGGACAGGGGATTGATGGCTACACCTTC
TRBJ2-3 | . | TRBV28 | . | CASSLGAFQYF | TGTGCCAGCAGTTTAGGGGCGTTTCAGTATTTT
TRBJ1-3 | TRBD1 | TRBV10-3 | . | CAISERDRAGNTIYF | TGTGCCATCAGTGAGAGGGACAGGGCTGGAAACACCATATATTTT
TRBJ2-3 | . | TRBV5-1 | . | CASSPLGRGEDTQYF | TGCGCCAGCAGCCCCCTGGGCAGGGGGGAAGATACGCAGTATTTT